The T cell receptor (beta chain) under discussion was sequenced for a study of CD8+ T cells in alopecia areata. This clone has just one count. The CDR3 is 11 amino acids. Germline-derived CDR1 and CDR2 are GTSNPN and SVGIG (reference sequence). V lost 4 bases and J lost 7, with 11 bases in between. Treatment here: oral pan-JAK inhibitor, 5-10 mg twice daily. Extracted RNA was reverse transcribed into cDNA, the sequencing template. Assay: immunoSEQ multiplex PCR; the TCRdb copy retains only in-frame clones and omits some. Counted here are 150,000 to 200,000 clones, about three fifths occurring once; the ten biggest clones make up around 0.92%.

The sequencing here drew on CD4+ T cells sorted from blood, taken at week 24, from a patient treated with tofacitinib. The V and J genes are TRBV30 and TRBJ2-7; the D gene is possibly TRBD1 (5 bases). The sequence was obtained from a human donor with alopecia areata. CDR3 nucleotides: TGTGCCTGGAAGGGGTTGAATGAGCAGTACTTC. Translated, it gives CAWKGLNEQYF.